The T cell receptor beta chain under discussion was sequenced for a study of blood T cells in healthy people across ages. The draw of peripheral blood yielded roughly 9.4 milliliters from each donor. Study results and limitations: Relative to aged donors, long-lived donors carried more naive CD4+ cells and displayed higher diversity.

It was with a sample-barcoded 5' primer and a J-beta primer mix that a second PCR of about 6 to 12 cycles was run. Each CDR3 protein gets one entry after TCRdb re-called the 5' RACE reads with MiXCR. The sample lists over a million distinct CDR3 sequences, about 40% occurring once. As regards this clonotype: What it binds is unknown.

CDR1 and CDR2 from the germline V gene are SQVTM and ANQGSEA. The trim removed 6 bases at V and 9 bases at J, leaving 10 bases unmatched. This CDR3 has 14 amino acids. Sequencing was done on a sample of blood. The TCR originated in a woman in her late teens or twenties in good health. The rearrangement joins TRBV29-1 to TRBJ2-1; 11 bases are a match to TRBD1. CDR3 amino acids: CSVDRGLEGGEQFF. The CDR3 coding sequence is TGCAGCGTGGACAGGGGGCTTGAGGGCGGTGAGCAGTTCTTC.